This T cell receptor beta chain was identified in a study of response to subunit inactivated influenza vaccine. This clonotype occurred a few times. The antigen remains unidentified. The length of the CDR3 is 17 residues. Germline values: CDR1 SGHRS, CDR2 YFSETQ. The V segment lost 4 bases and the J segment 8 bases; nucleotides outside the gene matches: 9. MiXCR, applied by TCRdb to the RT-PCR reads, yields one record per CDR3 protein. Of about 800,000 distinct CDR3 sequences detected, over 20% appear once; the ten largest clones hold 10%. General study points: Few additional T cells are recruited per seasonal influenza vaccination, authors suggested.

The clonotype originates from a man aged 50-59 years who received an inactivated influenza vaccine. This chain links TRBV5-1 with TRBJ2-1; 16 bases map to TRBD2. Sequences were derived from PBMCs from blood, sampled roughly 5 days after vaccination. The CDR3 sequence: CASSKGLAGGSGDEQFF. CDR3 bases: TGCGCCAGCAGCAAGGGACTAGCGGGGGGGTCGGGCGATGAGCAGTTCTTC. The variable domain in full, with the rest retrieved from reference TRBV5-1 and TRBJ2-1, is KAGVTQTPRYLIKTRGQQVTLSCSPISGHRSVSWYQQTPGQGLQFLFEYFSETQRNKGNFPGRFSGRQFSNSRSEMNVSTLELGDSALYLCASSKGLAGGSGDEQFFGPGTRLTVL.